One and the same sample provided the 28 T cell receptor beta chains below, sequenced in a study of graft-versus-host responses after intestinal transplantation. No antigen has been assigned to these receptors. Assay used: immunoSEQ multiplex PCR; TCRdb lists only in-frame clones, some missing. The repertoire includes about 94,000 clones, roughly nine tenths of them detected once, and about 0.45% sits in the top ten. The sample here was unstimulated CD8+ T cells sorted from spleen or lymph node cells, taken before intestinal transplant. The receptor source for this set is a human donor who received an intestinal transplant.

The J gene is TRBJ2-4, the V gene TRBV28, with a weak D call TRBD2 (5 bases). CDR3 length: 13 amino acids. The germline V and J ends were trimmed by 6 bases and 5 bases, with 11 bases remaining between them. The V gene's germline CDR1 is MDHEN and CDR2 SYDVKM. CDR3 amino acids: CASSRDGENIQYF. CDR3 sequence (DNA): TGTGCCAGCAGCCGGGATGGGGAAAACATTCAGTACTTC. Full variable domain (remainder filled in from reference TRBV28 and TRBJ2-4): DVKVTQSSRYLVKRTGEKVFLECVQDMDHENMFWYRQDPGLGLRLIYFSYDVKMKEKGDIPEGYSVSREKKERFSLILESASTNQTSMYLCASSRDGENIQYFGAGTRLSVL.

The chain uses TRBV11-2 and TRBJ2-7; 7 nucleotides match TRBD2. Per the germline V gene, CDR1 is SGHAT and CDR2 is FQNNGV. The CDR3 runs to 14 residues. Losses at the gene ends were 1 base for V and 2 bases for J; bases not matched to a gene: 2. The CDR3, as DNA: TGTGCCAGCAGCTTAGGCGGGGGTCCCTACGAGCAGTACTTC. Amino acid sequence: CASSLGGGPYEQYF.

The chain joins TRBV5-6 to TRBJ2-1, with 12 bases lining up with TRBD2. Germline CDR1 is SGHDT and CDR2 is YYEEEE. Germline trimming cut 0 bases from V and 9 bases from J; bases unmatched to any gene: 4. The CDR3 extends over 15 amino acids. The CDR3 loop is CASSLGQGLAGEQFF. The CDR3 DNA follows: TGTGCCAGCAGCTTGGGACAGGGACTAGCGGGTGAGCAGTTCTTC.

This chain joins TRBV19 and TRBJ1-1; no reliable D call. Germline lookup yields CDR1 LNHDA and CDR2 SQIVND (reference sequence). The CDR3 loop spans 14 amino acids. Trimming stripped 0 bases from V and 5 bases from J, with 10 bases between. CDR3 coding DNA: TGTGCCAGTAGTATAGATCTGGCGGGGACTGAAGCTTTCTTT. Translation gives CASSIDLAGTEAFF.

Here the CDR3 reads CASSSLSTDTQYF. CDR3 DNA: TGTGCCAGCAGTTCCTTATCCACAGATACGCAGTATTTT. V is TRBV27 and J is TRBJ2-3; D call uncertain. The CDR3 spans 13 residues. The germline V gene has CDR1 MNHEY and CDR2 SMNVEV (reference sequence). V was shortened by 4 bases and J by 2 bases, with 7 bases between the two germline ends.

This clone occurred once. V and J are TRBV21-1 and TRBJ1-2; TRBD1 reflects the table's D call only, with no check against the DNA. TRBV21-1 is listed as a pseudogene. This CDR3 is 18 amino acids long. In DNA form, the CDR3 reads TGTGCCAGCAGCTTCCATAGCACCGGGACAGGGTTGTACTATGGCTACACCTTC. This codes for CASSFHSTGTGLYYGYTF.

The rearrangement joins TRBV4-1 to TRBJ2-3; possible D gene TRBD2, 6 bases. Germline assignment: CDR1 MGHRA and CDR2 YSYEKL. V lost 3 bases and J lost 3, with 10 bases in between. CDR3 length: 14 amino acids. This CDR3 is CASSQGGWTDTQYF. In DNA form, the CDR3 reads TGCGCCAGCAGCCAGGGGGGTTGGACAGATACGCAGTATTTT.

V gene TRBV30 combines with J gene TRBJ1-2; the match to TRBD1 covers 11 bases. Germline V lookup: CDR1 GTSNPN, CDR2 SVGIG (reference sequence). The CDR3 is made up of 18 amino acids. The V and J ends lost 4 bases and 1 base, in that order; junction bases with no gene match: 14. CDR3 sequence (DNA): TGTGCCTGGATGCCCCCCCCGGGACAGGGGGATGGTAACTATGGCTACACCTTC. Its protein is CAWMPPPGQGDGNYGYTF.

V and J are TRBV19 and TRBJ2-7, with TRBD2 matching 7 bases. The length of the CDR3 is 16 residues. Trimming took 2 bases from V and 2 from J; bases not matched to a gene: 9. In germline, CDR1 is LNHDA, CDR2 SQIVND (reference sequence). The CDR3 bases are TGTGCCAGTAGTATATCGTCGGGGGGAGGGACCTACGAGCAGTACTTC. Translating gives CASSISSGGGTYEQYF.

The chain couples TRBV4-3 to TRBJ2-5, with D perhaps TRBD1 (8 bases). From germline, CDR1 is LGHNA and CDR2 YSLEER. CDR3 length: 18 residues. Trimming shortened V by 0 bases and J by 5 bases, and 22 bases separated the two germline ends. The CDR3 here is CASSQDGLTGGVQETQYF. DNA for the CDR3: TGCGCCAGCAGCCAAGATGGACTCACAGGGGGGGTTCAGGAGACCCAGTACTTC.

The gene calls are TRBV2 and TRBJ1-1; D call uncertain. The CDR3 contains 15 residues. V gave up 3 bases and J gave up 0 bases, with 11 bases separating them. Germline-derived CDR1 and CDR2 are SNHLY and FYNNEI. CDR3 DNA sequence: TGTGCCAGCAGTGAGAGGTTATCCATGAACACTGAAGCTTTCTTT. As protein: CASSERLSMNTEAFF.

The V and J genes are TRBV4-1 and TRBJ2-7; 8 bases are a match to TRBD2. Germline lookup yields CDR1 MGHRA and CDR2 YSYEKL. Trimming at V came to 4 bases and at J to 2 bases, leaving 7 bases not matched to a gene. The CDR3 consists of 15 residues. The CDR3 protein is CASSPLGRGAYEQYF. Written as DNA, the CDR3 is TGCGCCAGCAGCCCTTTGGGGCGGGGGGCCTACGAGCAGTACTTC.

The chain recombines TRBV11-1 with TRBJ2-1; the match to TRBD2 covers 12 bases. J gave up 1 base and V 5 bases, and 9 bases lay outside the gene matches. CDR1 and CDR2 (germline): SGHAT, FQDESV (reference sequence). CDR3 length equals 18 residues. DNA of the CDR3: TGTGCCAGCAGCGGGCTAGCGGGAGGGCGCAGTTCCTACAATGAGCAGTTCTTC. Encoded protein: CASSGLAGGRSSYNEQFF.

The rearrangement joins TRBV18 to TRBJ2-2, with D tentatively TRBD1 (6 bases). The germline V gene encodes CDR1 KGHSH and CDR2 LQKENI. The CDR3 consists of 15 residues. Between the trimmed V and J ends, which lost 9 bases and 5 bases, there was a span of 19 bases. Here the CDR3 DNA reads TGTGCCAGTCACCACTGGGACACCTCTACCGGGGAGCTGTTTTTT. Translated: CASHHWDTSTGELFF.

The genes are TRBV7-9 and TRBJ2-2; the D gene is possibly TRBD1 (5 bases). The CDR3 consists of 13 residues. Germline values: CDR1 SEHNR, CDR2 FQNEAQ (reference sequence). With 5 bases removed from V and 7 bases from J, the gap between germline ends came to 11 bases. The CDR3 DNA sequence: TGTGCCAGCAGCCCCCGAAGGGGCGGGGAGCTGTTTTTT. It yields the protein CASSPRRGGELFF.

This rearrangement joins TRBV29-1 to TRBJ1-1; 9 positions agree with TRBD1. Per germline, CDR1 SQVTM and CDR2 ANQGSEA. With 4 bases clipped from V and 1 base from J, the junction kept 4 bases outside the gene matches. This CDR3 contains 14 residues. Here the CDR3 reads CSVVGQGSNTEAFF. DNA for the CDR3: TGCAGCGTTGTGGGACAGGGTTCGAACACTGAAGCTTTCTTT.

J is TRBJ2-7 and V is TRBV27; D gene unclear. Looked up from germline, CDR1 is MNHEY and CDR2 is SMNVEV (reference sequence). V was trimmed by 5 bases and J by 2 bases, leaving 16 bases between them. The CDR3 consists of 15 residues. The CDR3 coding sequence is TGTGCCAGCAGTCCCGATGGCGACATGACCTACGAGCAGTACTTC. It encodes CASSPDGDMTYEQYF.

This clone was recorded once. Here the CDR3 DNA reads TGTGCCAGCAGCCTACGGGGGGCAGGGGAAGCTTTCTTT. Its protein is CASSLRGAGEAFF. V is TRBV7-8 and J is TRBJ1-1; D possibly corresponds to TRBD1 (6 bases). This CDR3 has 13 residues. Between the trimmed V and J ends, which lost 5 bases and 8 bases, there was a span of 15 bases. The germline CDR1 and CDR2 sequences are SGHVS and FQNEAQ.

The chain links TRBV7-9 to TRBJ1-1; the match to TRBD1 covers 7 bases. Looked up from germline, CDR1 is SEHNR and CDR2 is FQNEAQ (reference sequence). The CDR3 sequence is 14 residues long. V was pared by 6 bases and J by 1 base, with 5 bases of the junction left unmatched. In nucleotides, the CDR3 is TGTGCCAGCAGTCTCCAGGGGGGGAACACTGAAGCTTTCTTT. Translated: CASSLQGGNTEAFF.

This clone appeared once. This chain joins TRBV19 and TRBJ2-1; 7 nucleotides align to TRBD2. Germline V gives CDR1 LNHDA, CDR2 SQIVND (reference sequence). The CDR3 length is 14 residues. Unmatched junction bases numbered 5, after V lost 4 bases and J lost 5 bases. The CDR3 nucleotides are TGTGCCAGTAGTAGCGGGAGCAGAGACAATGAGCAGTTCTTC. Amino acid sequence: CASSSGSRDNEQFF.

The chain couples TRBV4-1 to TRBJ1-2; 8 nucleotides match TRBD1. This CDR3 spans 18 amino acids. V dropped 5 bases and J dropped 0; count of bases not matched to a gene: 14. Germline CDR1 MGHRA, CDR2 YSYEKL. The CDR3 reads CASSDRGGRPPPNYGYTF. The CDR3, as DNA: TGCGCCAGCAGCGACAGGGGAGGGAGGCCCCCTCCTAACTATGGCTACACCTTC.

V and J are TRBV27 and TRBJ2-7; no clear D gene. Germline CDR1 and CDR2: MNHEY and SMNVEV (reference sequence). The CDR3 length is 13 residues. V lost 2 bases and J 1 base, leaving 6 bases between the germline ends. The CDR3 DNA is TGTGCCAGCAGTTTAGGCCATTCCTACGAGCAGTACTTC. It is translated as CASSLGHSYEQYF.

The chain combines TRBV7-9 with TRBJ2-1; TRBD2 agrees at 9 bases. This CDR3 has 15 residues. Germline CDR1 reads SEHNR; CDR2 reads FQNEAQ (reference sequence). Losses at the gene ends were 2 bases for V and 7 bases for J; bases not matched to a gene: 6. CDR3 nucleotides: TGTGCCAGCAGCTTACTCCTAGCGGGGAGGAATGAGCAGTTCTTC. This sequence encodes CASSLLLAGRNEQFF.

This sequence joins TRBV11-2 and TRBJ2-7; 13 positions agree with TRBD2. V lost 5 bases, J lost 5 bases, and 6 bases stayed unmatched. This CDR3 spans 15 amino acids. Germline CDR1 is SGHAT and CDR2 is FQNNGV. The CDR3 DNA reads TGTGCCAGCAGCCTGAGGACTAGCGGGGGCCACGAGCAGTACTTC. Residues: CASSLRTSGGHEQYF.

V is TRBV6-1 and J is TRBJ2-3; tentative D call: TRBD1 (6 bases). The CDR3 is made up of 12 amino acids. Looked up from germline, CDR1 is MNHNS and CDR2 is SASEGT. Trimming cost V 6 bases and J 6 bases, with 10 bases left between them. CDR3 residues: CASRQQGDTQYF. As DNA, the CDR3 is TGTGCCAGCAGGCAACAGGGTGATACGCAGTATTTT.

This clone has a single count. The chain has TRBV9 and TRBJ2-1; TRBD2 aligns across 9 bases. The junction had 12 bases not matched to a gene; V was cut back by 4 bases and J by 1 base. Germline V gives CDR1 SGDLS, CDR2 YYNGEE. The length of the CDR3 is 18 residues. The CDR3 reads CASSPGDSGGVSYNEQFF. CDR3 coding DNA: TGTGCCAGCAGCCCCGGTGATAGCGGGGGAGTTTCCTACAATGAGCAGTTCTTC. Complete variable domain (other parts from reference TRBV9 and TRBJ2-1): DSGVTQTPKHLITATGQRVTLRCSPRSGDLSVYWYQQSLDQGLQFLIQYYNGEERAKGNILERFSAQQFPDLHSELNLSSLELGDSALYFCASSPGDSGGVSYNEQFFGPGTRLTVL.

With respect to this clone: The sample has other DNA sequences that encode this CDR3 too. The chain is built from TRBV4-1 and TRBJ1-1; 7 bases agree with TRBD1. Germline V lookup: CDR1 MGHRA, CDR2 YSYEKL. The CDR3 has 12 amino acids. The V and J ends lost 3 bases and 8 bases, in that order; junction bases with no gene match: 3. CDR3 nucleotides: TGCGCCAGCAGCCATGCGACAGGGGAAGCTTTCTTT. This sequence encodes CASSHATGEAFF.

The rearrangement links TRBV4-1 to TRBJ2-2; tentatively, D is TRBD1 (5 bases). This CDR3 contains 15 residues. V gave up 1 base and J gave up 7 bases, with 13 bases separating them. Germline V lookup: CDR1 MGHRA, CDR2 YSYEKL. The CDR3 loop reads CASSQGTTSRGELFF. The DNA for the CDR3 is TGCGCCAGCAGCCAAGGGACAACCTCCCGCGGGGAGCTGTTTTTT.